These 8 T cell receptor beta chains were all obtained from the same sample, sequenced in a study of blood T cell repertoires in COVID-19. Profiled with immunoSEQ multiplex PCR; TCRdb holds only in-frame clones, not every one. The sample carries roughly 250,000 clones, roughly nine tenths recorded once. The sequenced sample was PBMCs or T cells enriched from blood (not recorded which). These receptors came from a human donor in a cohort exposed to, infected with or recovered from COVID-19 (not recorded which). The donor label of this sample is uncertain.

In DNA form, the CDR3 reads TGTGCCAGCAGTCCCGGCCAGGGGTACAATCAGCCCCAGCATTTT. Translation gives CASSPGQGYNQPQHF. The chain carries TRBV27 and TRBJ1-5; perhaps TRBD1 as D (6 bases). This CDR3 is 15 amino acids long. Trimming took 5 bases from V and 3 from J, leaving 14 bases between them. The germline CDR1 and CDR2 sequences are MNHEY and SMNVEV (reference sequence).

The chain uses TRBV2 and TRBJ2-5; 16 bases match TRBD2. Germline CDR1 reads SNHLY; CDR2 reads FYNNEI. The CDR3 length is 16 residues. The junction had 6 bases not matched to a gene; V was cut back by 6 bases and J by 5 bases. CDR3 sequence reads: CASRGTSGGAGETQYF. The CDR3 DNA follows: TGTGCCAGCAGAGGGACTAGCGGGGGGGCAGGGGAGACCCAGTACTTC.

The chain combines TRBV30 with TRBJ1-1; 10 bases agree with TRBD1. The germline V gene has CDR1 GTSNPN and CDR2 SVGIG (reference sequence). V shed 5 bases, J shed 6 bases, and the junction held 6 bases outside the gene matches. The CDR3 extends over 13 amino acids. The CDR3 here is CAWDRGLGSEAFF. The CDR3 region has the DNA TGTGCCTGGGACAGGGGGCTGGGATCTGAAGCTTTCTTT.

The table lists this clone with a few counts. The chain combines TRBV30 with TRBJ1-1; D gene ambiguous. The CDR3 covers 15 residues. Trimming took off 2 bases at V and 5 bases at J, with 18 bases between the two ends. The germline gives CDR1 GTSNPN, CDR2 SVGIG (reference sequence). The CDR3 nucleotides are TGTGCCTGGAGTTATGTTATTAGCCGGATGACTGAAGCTTTCTTT. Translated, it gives CAWSYVISRMTEAFF.

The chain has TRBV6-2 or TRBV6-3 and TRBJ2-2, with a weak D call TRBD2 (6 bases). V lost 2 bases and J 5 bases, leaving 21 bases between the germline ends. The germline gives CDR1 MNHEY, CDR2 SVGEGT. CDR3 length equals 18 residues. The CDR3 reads CASSYRGETSIVTGELFF. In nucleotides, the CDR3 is TGTGCCAGCAGTTACAGGGGCGAGACTAGTATAGTGACCGGGGAGCTGTTTTTT.

The CDR3 spells CASSLRGSGTEAFF. CDR3 in DNA: TGTGCCAGCAGCTTACGAGGGTCTGGTACTGAAGCTTTCTTT. V usage is TRBV5-8 and J usage is TRBJ1-1; no clear D gene. V dropped 2 bases and J dropped 5 bases, with 13 bases sitting between them. Germline values: CDR1 SGHTS, CDR2 YDEGEE. The CDR3 runs 14 residues.

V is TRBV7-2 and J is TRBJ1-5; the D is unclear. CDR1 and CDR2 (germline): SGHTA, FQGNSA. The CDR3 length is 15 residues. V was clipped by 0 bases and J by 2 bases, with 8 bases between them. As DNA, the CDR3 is TGTGCCAGCAGCTTAGCGGAGAAGGGCAATCAGCCCCAGCATTTT. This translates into CASSLAEKGNQPQHF.

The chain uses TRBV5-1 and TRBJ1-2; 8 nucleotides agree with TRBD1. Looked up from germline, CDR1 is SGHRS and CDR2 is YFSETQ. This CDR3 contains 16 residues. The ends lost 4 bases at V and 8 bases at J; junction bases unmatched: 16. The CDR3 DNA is TGCGCCAGCAGCAGGGACGGGACAGGTGATGTTAGAGGCTACACCTTC. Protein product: CASSRDGTGDVRGYTF.